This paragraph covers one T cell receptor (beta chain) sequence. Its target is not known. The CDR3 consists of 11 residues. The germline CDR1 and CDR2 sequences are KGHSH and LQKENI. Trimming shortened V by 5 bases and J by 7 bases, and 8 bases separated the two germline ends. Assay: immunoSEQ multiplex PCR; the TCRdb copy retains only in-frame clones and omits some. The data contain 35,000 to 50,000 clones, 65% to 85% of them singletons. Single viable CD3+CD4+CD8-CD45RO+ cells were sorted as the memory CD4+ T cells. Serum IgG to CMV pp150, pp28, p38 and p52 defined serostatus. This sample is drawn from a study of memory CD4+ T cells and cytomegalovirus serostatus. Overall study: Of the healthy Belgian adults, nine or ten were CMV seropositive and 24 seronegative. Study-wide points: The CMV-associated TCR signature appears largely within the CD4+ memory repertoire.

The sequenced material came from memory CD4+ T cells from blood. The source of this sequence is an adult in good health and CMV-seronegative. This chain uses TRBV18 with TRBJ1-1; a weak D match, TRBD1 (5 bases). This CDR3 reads CASSFGGEAFF. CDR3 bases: TGTGCCAGCTCATTCGGGGGTGAAGCTTTCTTT.